The present T cell receptor (beta chain) was sequenced within a study of blood T cell repertoires in COVID-19. Study-level information: Sites in the United States, Italy and Spain provided acute and convalescent COVID-19 samples.

The CDR3 totals 15 residues. V lost 6 bases, J lost 3 bases, and 11 bases stayed unmatched. Germline assignment: CDR1 KGHSH and CDR2 LQKENI. In the original workflow: Amplification of reference gene primers was used by the study to estimate nucleated cell counts. The method was immunoSEQ multiplex PCR; TCRdb's version includes in-frame clones alone and lacks a portion of them. Clone size and V and J calls were adopted from that table, with D and trimming inferred from the DNA. The data hold a few hundred thousand clones, with 84% observed a single time. The specimen sequenced was peripheral blood. The sequence was obtained from a human donor in a cohort sampled during active COVID-19. The chain couples TRBV18 to TRBJ2-7; 7 bases align to TRBD1. DNA of the CDR3: TGTGCCAGCTCGAAATTCCGGGACAGCTTCTACGAGCAGTACTTC. As protein: CASSKFRDSFYEQYF.